This TCR beta chain originates from a study of cytomegalovirus exposure and HLA in healthy donors. About the study: It was reported in a later analysis that the same platform had been used for the roughly 130 validation repertoires as for the roughly 670 first-cohort repertoires. Overall study results and limits: The tendency of first-cohort TCR clusters to co-occur in the 120 or so validation repertoires was identified by a subsequent analysis. The study put around 180 TCR beta chains on its list as cytomegalovirus-associated.

CDR3 length: 13 residues. V gave up 2 bases and J gave up 6 bases; unmatched junction bases: 1. In germline, CDR1 is MNHEY, CDR2 SMNVEV (reference sequence). The repertoire was sequenced with immunoSEQ multiplex PCR; TCRdb's copy has only in-frame clones and lacks some. The data show tens of thousands of clones, approximately 93% seen once. As to this clone: Its antigen is not identified.

The source of this sequence is a young man in good health and CMV-seropositive. The chain uses TRBV27 and TRBJ2-1; 7 positions match TRBD2. What was sequenced was PBMCs. The CDR3 DNA is TGTGCCAGCAGTTTACGGACTAGCAATGAGCAGTTCTTC. This sequence encodes CASSLRTSNEQFF.